This TCR beta chain is from a study of blood T cell repertoires in COVID-19. The table came from immunoSEQ multiplex PCR; TCRdb's copy has only in-frame clones and leaves some out. This sample has roughly 100,000 clones; around 80% occur once, and the top ten carry just over 15%. The CDR3 totals 15 residues. V lost 4 bases and J 0 bases, leaving 10 bases between the germline ends. Germline CDR1 and CDR2: SGHRS and YFSETQ. The source is an elderly woman with acute or convalescent COVID-19. V and J are TRBV5-1 and TRBJ1-4; D is ambiguous. The sample comprised peripheral blood. The CDR3 DNA reads as TGCGCCAGCAGCCCAACAGTTGCAACTAATGAAAAACTGTTTTTT. It encodes CASSPTVATNEKLFF. Full variable domain (outside the CDR3, taken from reference TRBV5-1 and TRBJ1-4): KAGVTQTPRYLIKTRGQQVTLSCSPISGHRSVSWYQQTPGQGLQFLFEYFSETQRNKGNFPGRFSGRQFSNSRSEMNVSTLELGDSALYLCASSPTVATNEKLFFGSGTQLSVL.